These 27 T cell receptor beta chains originate from one sample sequenced in a study of response to subunit inactivated influenza vaccine (dated by TCRdb to between 2017 and 2018). The library was produced with RT-PCR. The listed sequencing device is Illumina HiSeq 2500. Clones were called with MiXCR by TCRdb after fastp trimmed the public reads at Q25, and only in-frame beta chains were retained. All rows with the same CDR3 protein become a single entry with the most common DNA and genes. The sample has 550,000 to 650,000 distinct CDR3 sequences on record, about 12% of them singletons. The top ten constitute 10% of the sample. This material consisted of PBMCs from blood, taken on the day of vaccination. The source of these receptors is a middle-aged man who received an inactivated influenza vaccine. Donor details come from another sample of the same person, matched by shared clones.

This clonotype was recorded many times. The CDR3 region is CASSSERGSQPQHF. In DNA, the CDR3 is TGTGCCAGCAGTTCCGAGAGGGGGAGCCAGCCCCAGCATTTT. The chain couples TRBV12-3 or TRBV12-4 to TRBJ1-5, with D possibly being TRBD1 (6 bases). The ends were cut back, 4 bases at V and 7 bases at J, with 14 bases in the middle. The CDR3 is 14 amino acids.

V is TRBV12-3 or TRBV12-4 and J is TRBJ2-3; 7 nucleotides match TRBD1. Losses at the gene ends were 7 bases for V and 0 bases for J; bases not matched to a gene: 10. The CDR3 has 16 amino acids. The CDR3 region is CASNRGRIWSTDTQYF. The CDR3 bases are TGTGCCAGCAACAGGGGACGCATTTGGAGCACAGATACGCAGTATTTT.

This chain connects TRBV10-3 to TRBJ2-2; the D is unclear. The CDR3 is 12 amino acids. Trimming left V 11 bases short and J 4 bases short, with 11 bases between. Germline V lookup: CDR1 ENHRY, CDR2 SYGVKD. CDR3 sequence reads: CAATFGTGELFF. The CDR3 bases are TGTGCCGCGACCTTCGGCACCGGGGAGCTGTTTTTT.

This clonotype turned up a few times. V gene TRBV20-1 combines with J gene TRBJ2-5; D is uncertain. This CDR3 is 13 amino acids long. Per germline, CDR1 DFQATT and CDR2 SNEGSKA (reference sequence). V lost 2 bases and J 2 bases, leaving 9 bases between the germline ends. In DNA form, the CDR3 reads TGCAGTGCTAGACTGACATCACAAGAGACCCAGTACTTC. It is translated as CSARLTSQETQYF.

This clonotype was counted ten times or more. The chain recombines TRBV6-5 with TRBJ2-1; possibly TRBD2 for D (5 bases). Trimming cost V 2 bases and J 6 bases, with 11 bases left between them. Germline V lookup: CDR1 MNHEY, CDR2 SVGAGI. The CDR3 is 14 amino acids. CDR3: CASSYPLESNEQFF. CDR3 in DNA: TGTGCCAGCAGTTACCCACTAGAAAGCAATGAGCAGTTCTTC.

This clonotype has at least ten counts. This chain connects TRBV14 to TRBJ1-2; D gene uncertain. The CDR3 contains 14 residues. Per germline, CDR1 SGHDN and CDR2 FVKESK. V was clipped by 5 bases and J by 7 bases, with 17 bases between them. The CDR3 sequence is CASSGRGRGSGYTF. DNA of the CDR3: TGTGCCAGCAGCGGACGGGGTAGAGGTAGTGGCTACACCTTC.

This sequence joins TRBV12-3 or TRBV12-4 and TRBJ2-7; TRBD2 is a possible D gene (6 bases). V lost 5 bases and J lost 0, with 11 bases in between. This CDR3 comprises 14 residues. Here the CDR3 DNA reads TGTGCCAGCAGTCCCGCGGGGCGCTCCTACGAGCAGTACTTC. This codes for CASSPAGRSYEQYF.

Regarding this clonotype: A junction boundary mismatches the germline segment, possibly from a read error. The chain uses TRBV4-3 and TRBJ1-1; a weak D match, TRBD1 (6 bases). Germline V CDR1 and CDR2: LGHNA, YSLEER. The CDR3 extends over 18 amino acids. The CDR3 bases are TGCGCCAGCAGCCAAGACCCGGCTGGGGACACCTCGGGCACTGAAGCTTACTTT. This gives the protein CASSQDPAGDTSGTEAYF.

The gene calls are TRBV7-8 and TRBJ2-4, with 9 nucleotides matching TRBD1. Looked up from germline, CDR1 is SGHVS and CDR2 is FQNEAQ. This CDR3 has 15 residues. The J segment lost 2 bases and the V segment lost 6 bases, leaving 5 bases of the junction unmatched. This chain's CDR3 is CASSPGTGTKNIQYF. The CDR3 region has the DNA TGTGCCAGCAGTCCCGGGACAGGGACCAAAAACATTCAGTACTTC.

The rearrangement links TRBV5-5 to TRBJ2-7; tentatively, D is TRBD1 (6 bases). Per germline, CDR1 SGHKS and CDR2 YYEKEE (reference sequence). This CDR3 has 14 residues. The V gene lost 3 bases and the J gene lost 3 bases, with 13 bases spanning the gap. CDR3 DNA: TGTGCCAGCAGCTCCGGACAGCTTATCTACGAGCAGTACTTC. Amino acids: CASSSGQLIYEQYF. The entire variable domain, with the rest obtained from reference TRBV5-5 and TRBJ2-7, is as follows: DAGVTQSPTHLIKTRGQQVTLRCSPISGHKSVSWYQQVLGQGPQFIFQYYEKEERGRGNFPDRFSARQFPNYSSELNVNALLLGDSALYLCASSSGQLIYEQYFGPGTRLTVT.

This clonotype was seen a handful of times. The V and J genes are TRBV29-1 and TRBJ2-7; D may be TRBD2 (7 bases). The CDR3 consists of 14 residues. The germline CDR1 and CDR2 sequences are SQVTM and ANQGSEA. Trimming cost V 3 bases and J 3 bases, with 15 bases left between them. CDR3 sequence: CSVELRGRDYEQYF. CDR3 in DNA: TGCAGCGTTGAGTTGAGGGGGAGGGACTACGAGCAGTACTTC.

The chain joins TRBV4-3 to TRBJ2-1, with no clear D. Germline values: CDR1 LGHNA, CDR2 YSLEER. V was shortened by 1 base and J by 9 bases, with 13 bases between the two germline ends. This CDR3 comprises 14 residues. CDR3 loop: CASSQVVQRSEQFF. CDR3 nucleotides: TGCGCCAGCAGCCAAGTTGTTCAGCGTAGTGAGCAGTTCTTC.

The CDR3 loop is CASRTKGSTYNEQFF. In nucleotides, the CDR3 is TGTGCCAGCAGGACTAAGGGCTCCACCTACAATGAGCAGTTCTTC. The chain is built from TRBV12-3 or TRBV12-4 and TRBJ2-1, with D tentatively TRBD2 (5 bases). Between the trimmed V and J ends, which lost 6 bases and 2 bases, there was a span of 14 bases. This CDR3 comprises 15 residues.

This clonotype was found many times. The rearrangement links TRBV5-1 to TRBJ1-1; D is unresolved. Germline CDR1 SGHRS, CDR2 YFSETQ. The CDR3 sequence is 12 residues long. The V end was cut by 0 bases, the J end by 6 bases, with 6 bases between. The CDR3 region has the DNA TGCGCCAGCAGCTTGGAATGGCCTGAAGCTTTCTTT. Translation: CASSLEWPEAFF.

The gene calls are TRBV27 and TRBJ2-5; D unresolved. Germline V CDR1 and CDR2: MNHEY, SMNVEV (reference sequence). V lost 5 bases and J lost 5, with 15 bases in between. The CDR3 runs 14 residues. The CDR3 DNA reads as TGTGCCAGCAGTAGCCTCCCTGAATCGGAGACCCAGTACTTC. Its protein is CASSSLPESETQYF.

This clonotype was seen a handful of times. CDR3: CASSYGGGMADTQYF. The CDR3 DNA sequence: TGTGCCAGCAGTTACGGGGGGGGAATGGCAGATACGCAGTATTTT. J is TRBJ2-3 and V is TRBV6-5; 7 bases match TRBD2. CDR3 length: 15 amino acids. The germline V gene has CDR1 MNHEY and CDR2 SVGAGI. V lost 2 bases and J lost 4; bases outside the gene matches: 6.

The rearrangement uses TRBV19 and TRBJ2-7, with 7 bases identical to TRBD1. The CDR3 covers 14 residues. V lost 5 bases to trimming and J lost 3 bases; unmatched junction nucleotides: 7. CDR1 is LNHDA and CDR2 is SQIVND in the germline V gene (reference sequence). Here the CDR3 reads CASSPGDRNYEQYF. The CDR3 DNA is TGTGCCAGTAGTCCCGGGGACAGAAACTACGAGCAGTACTTC.

The chain carries TRBV9 and TRBJ2-1; 8 nucleotides line up with TRBD2. The V segment lost 0 bases and the J segment 6 bases; nucleotides outside the gene matches: 8. The germline V gene has CDR1 SGDLS and CDR2 YYNGEE. This CDR3 is 16 amino acids long. The CDR3 DNA sequence: TGTGCCAGCAGCGTAGCAGCGGGAGTTTACTCCAATGAGCAGTTCTTC. Its translation is CASSVAAGVYSNEQFF.

The chain is built from TRBV5-6 and TRBJ1-2; weak D call: TRBD1 (5 bases). From germline, CDR1 is SGHDT and CDR2 YYEEEE. The CDR3 is made up of 14 amino acids. Trimming took off 2 bases at V and 0 bases at J, with 8 bases between the two ends. The CDR3 sequence is CASSFGQSNYGYTF. The CDR3 DNA reads TGTGCCAGCAGCTTTGGACAATCTAACTATGGCTACACCTTC.

This chain links TRBV7-2 with TRBJ1-1; no clear D gene. V shed 5 bases and J shed 7 bases, with 14 bases lying between them. The CDR3 length is 13 residues. The germline V gene has CDR1 SGHTA and CDR2 FQGNSA. CDR3 sequence: CASSPRVGSEAFF. The CDR3 nucleotides read TGTGCCAGCAGCCCTAGGGTAGGTAGTGAAGCTTTCTTT.

This clonotype was seen only a few times. The chain recombines TRBV3-1 with TRBJ1-6; D not certain. With 4 bases removed from V and 2 bases from J, the gap between germline ends came to 15 bases. CDR3 length: 17 residues. Germline-derived CDR1 and CDR2 are LGHDT and YNNKEL (reference sequence). The CDR3, as DNA: TGTGCCAGCAGCCCGATATCCATTGGGGCCTATAATTCACCCCTCCACTTT. Its translation: CASSPISIGAYNSPLHF.

Only a few counts were recorded for this clonotype. This chain uses TRBV6-1 with TRBJ2-7, with D hard to call. The germline V gene has CDR1 MNHNS and CDR2 SASEGT. The CDR3 extends over 13 amino acids. Trimming removed 6 bases at V and 4 bases at J, with 13 bases between. CDR3 protein: CASSRGLLYEQYF. The CDR3 region has the DNA TGTGCCAGCAGCCGAGGTCTTTTATACGAGCAGTACTTC.

The CDR3 reads CASSLPPRQGQFF. CDR3 DNA: TGTGCCAGCAGTTTACCCCCTAGACAGGGTCAGTTCTTC. The genes are TRBV12-3 or TRBV12-4 and TRBJ2-1, with 7 bases lining up with TRBD1. The CDR3 contains 13 residues. The V gene end was trimmed by 2 bases and the J gene end by 13 bases; junction bases not matched to a gene: 8.

CDR3 coding DNA: TGTGCCAGCAGTGAAGGGACTAGCGGGAGTTGGGAAGAGACCCAGTACTTC. Its translation: CASSEGTSGSWEETQYF. V and J are TRBV25-1 and TRBJ2-5, with 14 bases identical to TRBD2. The ends lost 2 bases at V and 3 bases at J; junction bases unmatched: 5. This CDR3 is 17 amino acids long. From germline, CDR1 is MGHDK and CDR2 SYGVNS.

The rearrangement links TRBV4-3 to TRBJ2-1, with 7 bases that match TRBD2. CDR1 and CDR2 (germline): LGHNA, YSLEER. This CDR3 has 14 amino acids. V lost 3 bases to trimming and J lost 9 bases; unmatched junction nucleotides: 8. CDR3 bases: TGCGCCAGCAGCCATAGAAGACTAGCAGCTGAGCAGTTCTTC. This translates into CASSHRRLAAEQFF.

V gene TRBV18 combines with J gene TRBJ1-1; D gene uncertain. The germline V gene encodes CDR1 KGHSH and CDR2 LQKENI. The CDR3 loop spans 13 amino acids. Trimming stripped 0 bases from V and 8 bases from J, with 10 bases between. In DNA, the CDR3 is TGTGCCAGCTCACCACCGGGCGGATTCGAAGCTTTCTTT. Translation: CASSPPGGFEAFF.

The chain links TRBV7-6 to TRBJ2-7; TRBD2 matches 9 bases. Per germline, CDR1 SGHVS and CDR2 FNYEAQ. The junction had 9 bases not matched to a gene; V was cut back by 5 bases and J by 7 bases. The CDR3 sequence is 14 residues long. The CDR3 sequence: CASSQAGGGEEQYF. CDR3 coding DNA: TGTGCCAGCAGCCAAGCGGGGGGAGGCGAGGAGCAGTACTTC.